The clone carrying this T cell receptor beta chain has ten or more counts. This sample was included in a study of T cells after yellow fever vaccination. The CDR3 totals 12 residues. V lost 8 bases and J lost 7, with 12 bases in between. Via MiXCR, TCRdb re-called the 5' RACE reads, giving one row per CDR3 protein. The sample shows 70,000 or so distinct CDR3 sequences, 4.5% to 7.5% of them seen only once. The source is a man younger than 30 who received the YFV17D yellow fever vaccine. Specimen: CD4+ T cells sorted from PBMCs, collected less than 16 days after the first yellow fever vaccination. The V call is TRBV12-3 or TRBV12-4, the J call TRBJ1-5; D might be TRBD1 (6 bases). CDR3 protein: CASGGGEQPQHF. DNA of the CDR3: TGTGCCAGCGGGGGGGGCGAACAGCCCCAGCATTTT.